This is a list of T cell receptor beta chains from one sample in a study of post-analysis software for immune sequencing data. TCRdb reanalysed the PCR reads using MiXCR and keeps one entry per CDR3 protein. Here the sample spans about 260,000 distinct CDR3 sequences, about 40% being singletons. Sequencing was performed on blood. The receptors here all came from a girl aged 10 to 17 with multiple sclerosis. Each CDR3 is given with its conserved first and last residue. Expanded clones get a size class; other rows say once, few or many, or leave the size out.

TRBJ2-7,TRBV18,few,CASSPGDSTYEQYF
TRBJ2-3,TRBV7-2,many,CASSSQVGSTDTQYF
TRBJ2-1,TRBV20-1,many,CSARESGRGEQFF
TRBJ2-3,TRBV20-1,.,CSARDPLAGGTDTQYF
TRBJ2-5,TRBV19,few,CASSRQGAEETQYF
TRBJ1-1,TRBV7-9,few,CASSQSGAHSTEAFF
TRBJ2-7,TRBV7-9,many,CASSPDGGYEQYF
TRBJ2-3,TRBV29-1,many,CSVGILADTQYF
TRBJ1-3,TRBV29-1,.,CSAMGQLSGNTIYF
TRBJ2-5,TRBV15,many,CATSSSRGETQYF
TRBJ2-3,TRBV5-1,many,CASRSGTSTDTQYF
TRBJ2-5,TRBV7-2,many,CASRHDRGREETQYF
TRBJ2-5,TRBV5-1,many,CASSGRRKKETQYF
TRBJ2-2,TRBV29-1,.,CSVEGKATGELFF
TRBJ1-6,TRBV7-3,.,CASSPTSVGSPLHF
TRBJ2-3,TRBV9,many,CASSVQGRTDTQYF
TRBJ2-4,TRBV5-1,many,CASSLESRRNIQYF
TRBJ2-1,TRBV2,many,CASSRDWKQFF
TRBJ2-4,TRBV12-3/TRBV12-4,.,CASSLGPGGGEAWNIQYF
TRBJ2-2,TRBV20-1,.,CSARAQMELAGGRNTGERFF
TRBJ2-5,TRBV28,many,CASRGQGAGETQYF
TRBJ2-6,TRBV6-5,.,CASSYGNSGANVLTF
TRBJ2-7,TRBV29-1,.,CSVTLRSYEQYF
TRBJ1-4,TRBV29-1,few,CSVGWNEKLFF
.,TRBV20-1,.,CSATDRLAGVRETQYF
TRBJ2-3,TRBV5-1,.,CASSLGQRGKGDTQYF
TRBJ1-3,TRBV20-1,.,CSARSGFDTIYF
TRBJ2-3,TRBV29-1,many,CSVAGTLEPTDTQYF
TRBJ2-1,TRBV12-3/TRBV12-4,many,CASSGRAPNEQFF